The next 4 T cell receptor beta chains were all read from a single sample in a study of blood T cell repertoires in COVID-19. The repertoire was sequenced with immunoSEQ multiplex PCR; TCRdb's copy has only in-frame clones and lacks some. The repertoire consists of hundreds of thousands of clones, with 88% occurring once and the leading ten covering roughly 2%. The sequenced sample was PBMCs or T cells enriched from blood (not recorded which). These receptors were obtained from a woman aged 40 to 50 with acute COVID-19.

This chain joins TRBV24-1 and TRBJ2-7, with 9 bases matching TRBD1. J was trimmed by 4 bases and V by 2 bases; bases with no gene match: 5. The CDR3 covers 15 residues. Germline CDR1 and CDR2: KGHDR and SFDVKD. The DNA for the CDR3 is TGTGCCACCAGTGATTGGGGGACAGGGAGTTACGAGCAGTACTTC. Amino acid sequence: CATSDWGTGSYEQYF.

The genes are TRBV30 and TRBJ1-1, with D possibly matching TRBD1 (6 bases). The length of the CDR3 is 13 residues. Looked up from germline, CDR1 is GTSNPN and CDR2 is SVGIG (reference sequence). The V end lost 3 bases, the J end lost 1 base, and 9 bases lay between the germline ends. In DNA form, the CDR3 reads TGTGCCTGGAGAGCACAGGGGAACACTGAAGCTTTCTTT. It yields the protein CAWRAQGNTEAFF.

This sequence joins TRBV15 and TRBJ2-1, with 9 positions matching TRBD2. V dropped 3 bases and J dropped 6; count of bases not matched to a gene: 3. The CDR3 runs to 14 residues. CDR1 LNHNV and CDR2 YYDKDF come from the germline V gene (reference sequence). This CDR3 is CATSRGTSINEQFF. The CDR3 nucleotides read TGTGCCACCAGCAGGGGGACTAGCATCAATGAGCAGTTCTTC.

V usage is TRBV24-1 and J usage is TRBJ2-6; 11 bases align to TRBD1. The germline gives CDR1 KGHDR, CDR2 SFDVKD. V lost 6 bases to trimming and J lost 0 bases; unmatched junction nucleotides: 3. The CDR3 covers 17 residues. CDR3 coding DNA: TGTGCCACCAGTTCGGGACAGGGGGACTCTGGGGCCAACGTCCTGACTTTC. This translates into CATSSGQGDSGANVLTF.